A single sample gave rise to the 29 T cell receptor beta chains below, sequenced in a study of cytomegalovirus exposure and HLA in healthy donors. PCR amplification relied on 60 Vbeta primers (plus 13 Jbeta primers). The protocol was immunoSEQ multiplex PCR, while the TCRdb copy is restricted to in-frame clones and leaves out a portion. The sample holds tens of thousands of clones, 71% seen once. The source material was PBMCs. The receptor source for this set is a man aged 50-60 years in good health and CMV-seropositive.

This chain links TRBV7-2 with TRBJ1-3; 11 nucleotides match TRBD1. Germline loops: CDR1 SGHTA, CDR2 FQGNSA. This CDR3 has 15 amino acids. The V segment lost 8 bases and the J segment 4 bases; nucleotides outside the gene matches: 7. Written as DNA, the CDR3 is TGTGCCAGCGGGACAGGGGGGCTCTCCGGAAACACCATATATTTT. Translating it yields CASGTGGLSGNTIYF.

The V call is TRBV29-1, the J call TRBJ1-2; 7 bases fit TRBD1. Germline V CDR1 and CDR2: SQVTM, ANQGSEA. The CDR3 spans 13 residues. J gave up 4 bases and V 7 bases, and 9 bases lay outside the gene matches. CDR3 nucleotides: TGCAGCGCTACAGGGGCGGCCCCCTATGGCTACACCTTC. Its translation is CSATGAAPYGYTF.

The CDR3 spells CATHGRGAGGLSSYNEQFF. In DNA form, the CDR3 reads TGTGCCACACACGGGCGGGGAGCGGGGGGCTTAAGCTCCTACAATGAGCAGTTCTTC. The chain uses TRBV10-3 and TRBJ2-1, with TRBD2 matching over 9 bases. This CDR3 comprises 19 residues. Germline V lookup: CDR1 ENHRY, CDR2 SYGVKD. Unmatched junction bases numbered 19, after V lost 10 bases and J lost 0 bases.

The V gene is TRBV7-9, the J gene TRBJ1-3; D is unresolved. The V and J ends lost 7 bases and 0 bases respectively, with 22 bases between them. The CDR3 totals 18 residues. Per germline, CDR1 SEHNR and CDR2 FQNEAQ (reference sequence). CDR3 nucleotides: TGTGCCAGCATCGCCCCGGAGCGTCCGTTTCCCTCTGGAAACACCATATATTTT. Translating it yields CASIAPERPFPSGNTIYF.

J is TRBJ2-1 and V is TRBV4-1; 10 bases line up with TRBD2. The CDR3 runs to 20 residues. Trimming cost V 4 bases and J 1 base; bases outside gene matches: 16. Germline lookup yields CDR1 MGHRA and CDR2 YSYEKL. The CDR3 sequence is CASSPTRGAGGPGSYNEQFF. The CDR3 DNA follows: TGCGCCAGCAGCCCAACGAGGGGAGCGGGAGGGCCGGGATCCTACAATGAGCAGTTCTTC.

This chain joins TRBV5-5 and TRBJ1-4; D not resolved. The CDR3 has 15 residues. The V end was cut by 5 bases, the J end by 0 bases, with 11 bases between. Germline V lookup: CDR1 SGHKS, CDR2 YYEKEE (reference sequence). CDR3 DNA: TGTGCCAGCAGTAAGGCGGTGGCAACTAATGAAAAACTGTTTTTT. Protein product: CASSKAVATNEKLFF.

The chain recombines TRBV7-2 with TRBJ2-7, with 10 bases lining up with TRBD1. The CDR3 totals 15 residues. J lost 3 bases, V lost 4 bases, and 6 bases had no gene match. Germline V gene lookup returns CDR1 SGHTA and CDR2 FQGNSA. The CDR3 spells CASSSGTGVYYEQYF. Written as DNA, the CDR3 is TGTGCCAGCAGCTCCGGGACAGGGGTTTACTACGAGCAGTACTTC.

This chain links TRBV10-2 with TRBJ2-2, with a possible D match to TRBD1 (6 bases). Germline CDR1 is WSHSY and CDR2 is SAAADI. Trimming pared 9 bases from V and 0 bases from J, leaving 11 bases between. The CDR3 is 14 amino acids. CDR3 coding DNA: TGCGCCAGTACCGGGACACCGAACACCGGGGAGCTGTTTTTT. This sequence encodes CASTGTPNTGELFF.

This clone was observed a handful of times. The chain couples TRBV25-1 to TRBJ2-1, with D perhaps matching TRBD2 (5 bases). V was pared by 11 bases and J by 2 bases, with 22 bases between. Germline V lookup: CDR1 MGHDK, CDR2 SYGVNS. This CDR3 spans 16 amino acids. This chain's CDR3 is CAGHQREQSPYNEQFF. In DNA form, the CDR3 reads TGTGCCGGTCACCAACGGGAACAGTCTCCCTACAATGAGCAGTTCTTC.

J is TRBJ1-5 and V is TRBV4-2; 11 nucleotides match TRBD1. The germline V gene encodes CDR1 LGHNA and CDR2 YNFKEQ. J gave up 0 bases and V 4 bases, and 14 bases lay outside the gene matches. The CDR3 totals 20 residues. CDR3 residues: CASSRVGGDRGIHSNQPQHF. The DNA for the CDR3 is TGTGCCAGCAGCCGAGTCGGCGGGGACAGGGGGATTCATAGCAATCAGCCCCAGCATTTT.

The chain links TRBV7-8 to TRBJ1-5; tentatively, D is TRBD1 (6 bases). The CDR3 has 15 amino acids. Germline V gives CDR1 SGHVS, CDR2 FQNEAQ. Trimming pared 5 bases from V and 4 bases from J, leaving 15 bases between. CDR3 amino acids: CASSTNTGPNQPQHF. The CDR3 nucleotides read TGTGCCAGCAGCACGAATACAGGGCCGAATCAGCCCCAGCATTTT.

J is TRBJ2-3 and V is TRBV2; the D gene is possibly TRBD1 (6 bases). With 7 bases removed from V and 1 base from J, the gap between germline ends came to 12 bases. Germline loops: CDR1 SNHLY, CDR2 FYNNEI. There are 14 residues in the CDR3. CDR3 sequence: CASKGGQRTDTQYF. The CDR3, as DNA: TGTGCCAGCAAAGGAGGACAGCGCACAGATACGCAGTATTTT.

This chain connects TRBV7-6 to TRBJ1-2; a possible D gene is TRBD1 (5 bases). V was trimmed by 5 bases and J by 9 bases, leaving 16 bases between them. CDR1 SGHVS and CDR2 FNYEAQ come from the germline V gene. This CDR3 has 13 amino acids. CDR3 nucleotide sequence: TGTGCCAGCAGCCACCCCAGGCAGGACAGCTACACCTTC. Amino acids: CASSHPRQDSYTF. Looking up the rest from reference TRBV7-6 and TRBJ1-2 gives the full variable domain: GAGVSQSPRYKVTKRGQDVALRCDPISGHVSLYWYRQALGQGPEFLTYFNYEAQQDKSGLPNDRFSAERPEGSISTLTIQRTEQRDSAMYRCASSHPRQDSYTFGSGTRLTVV.

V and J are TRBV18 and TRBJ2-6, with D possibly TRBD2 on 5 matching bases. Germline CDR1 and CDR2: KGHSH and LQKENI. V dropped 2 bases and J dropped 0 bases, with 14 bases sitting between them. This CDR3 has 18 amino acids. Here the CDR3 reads CASSPSGTRSSGANVLTF. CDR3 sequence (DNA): TGTGCCAGCTCACCATCAGGTACTAGGAGCTCTGGGGCCAACGTCCTGACTTTC.

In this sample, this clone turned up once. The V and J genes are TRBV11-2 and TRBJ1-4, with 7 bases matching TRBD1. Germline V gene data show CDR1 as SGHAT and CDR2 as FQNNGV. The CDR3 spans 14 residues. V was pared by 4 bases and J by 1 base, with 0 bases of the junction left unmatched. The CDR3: CASSYRGTNEKLFF. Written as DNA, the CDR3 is TGTGCCAGCAGCTACAGGGGAACTAATGAAAAACTGTTTTTT.

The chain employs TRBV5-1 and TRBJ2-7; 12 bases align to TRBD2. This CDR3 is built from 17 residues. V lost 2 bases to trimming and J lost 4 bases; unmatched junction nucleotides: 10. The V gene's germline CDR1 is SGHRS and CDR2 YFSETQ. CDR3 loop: CASSLPTSGSLGYEQYF. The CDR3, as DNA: TGCGCCAGCAGCTTACCGACTAGCGGGAGTTTGGGTTACGAGCAGTACTTC.

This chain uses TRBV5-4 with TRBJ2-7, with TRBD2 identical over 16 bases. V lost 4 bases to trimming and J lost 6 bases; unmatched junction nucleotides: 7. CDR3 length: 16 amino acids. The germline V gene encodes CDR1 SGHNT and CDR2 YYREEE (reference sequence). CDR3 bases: TGTGCCAGCAGCGAGGGACTAGCGGGAGGGCCGGGCGAGCAGTACTTC. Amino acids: CASSEGLAGGPGEQYF.

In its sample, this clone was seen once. The chain's CDR3 is CASTGGVGSYGYTF. The CDR3 DNA sequence: TGTGCCAGCACCGGGGGGGTAGGTAGCTATGGCTACACCTTC. This chain uses TRBV9 with TRBJ1-2, with a weak D call TRBD1 (5 bases). There are 14 residues in the CDR3. V was pared by 6 bases and J by 4 bases, with 16 bases between. Germline assignment: CDR1 SGDLS and CDR2 YYNGEE. The full variable domain, its missing parts supplied by reference TRBV9 and TRBJ1-2, is DSGVTQTPKHLITATGQRVTLRCSPRSGDLSVYWYQQSLDQGLQFLIQYYNGEERAKGNILERFSAQQFPDLHSELNLSSLELGDSALYFCASTGGVGSYGYTFGSGTRLTVV.

The CDR3, as DNA: TGTGCCAGTAGTGCCCAGGGGGCTCAGAGCTATGGCTACACCTTC. This gives the protein CASSAQGAQSYGYTF. V is TRBV19 and J is TRBJ1-2; 8 bases agree with TRBD1. Losses at the gene ends were 5 bases for V and 4 bases for J; bases not matched to a gene: 9. The CDR3 runs 15 residues. Germline assignment: CDR1 LNHDA and CDR2 SQIVND (reference sequence).

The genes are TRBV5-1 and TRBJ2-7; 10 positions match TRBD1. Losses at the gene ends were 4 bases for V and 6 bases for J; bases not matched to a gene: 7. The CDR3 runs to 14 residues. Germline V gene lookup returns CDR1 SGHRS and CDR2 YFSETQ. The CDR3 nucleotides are TGCGCCAGCAGCCCACAGACAGGGGGCAGCGAGCAGTACTTC. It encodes CASSPQTGGSEQYF.

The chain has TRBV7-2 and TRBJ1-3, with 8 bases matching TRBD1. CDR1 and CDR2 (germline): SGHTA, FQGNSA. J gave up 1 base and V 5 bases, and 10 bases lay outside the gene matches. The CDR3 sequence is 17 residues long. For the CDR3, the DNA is TGTGCCAGCAGCCCAAGGACAGGGAGAAGGTCTGGAAACACCATATATTTT. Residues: CASSPRTGRRSGNTIYF.

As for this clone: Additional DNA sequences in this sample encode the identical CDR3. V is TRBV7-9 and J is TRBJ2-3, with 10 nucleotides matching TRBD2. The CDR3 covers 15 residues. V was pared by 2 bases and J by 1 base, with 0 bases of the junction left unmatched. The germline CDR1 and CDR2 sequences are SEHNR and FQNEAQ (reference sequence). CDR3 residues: CASSLLAGGTDTQYF. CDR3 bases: TGTGCCAGCAGCTTACTAGCGGGGGGCACAGATACGCAGTATTTT.

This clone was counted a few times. Here the CDR3 reads CATSTTSATNEQFF. In DNA form, the CDR3 reads TGTGCCACCAGCACGACTAGCGCGACAAATGAGCAGTTCTTC. The V call is TRBV15, the J call TRBJ2-1, with TRBD2 identical over 8 bases. J gave up 7 bases and V 4 bases, and 6 bases lay outside the gene matches. Germline CDR1 reads LNHNV; CDR2 reads YYDKDF (reference sequence). This CDR3 contains 14 residues.

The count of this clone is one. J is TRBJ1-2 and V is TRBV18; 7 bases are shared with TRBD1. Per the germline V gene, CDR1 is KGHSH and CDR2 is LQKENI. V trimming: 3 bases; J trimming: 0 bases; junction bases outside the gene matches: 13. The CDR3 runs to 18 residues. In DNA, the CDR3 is TGTGCCAGCTCACCTCTAACGGGACAGTCTAGTTCTAACTATGGCTACACCTTC. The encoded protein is CASSPLTGQSSSNYGYTF.

CDR3 in DNA: TGTGCCAGCAGCTTACTTGCCACCGGGACCCCGGGGGGGGAGACCCAGTACTTC. Translated: CASSLLATGTPGGETQYF. This chain links TRBV7-6 with TRBJ2-5; 8 nucleotides line up with TRBD2. There are 18 residues in the CDR3. CDR1 is SGHVS, CDR2 FNYEAQ, per germline. With V trimmed by 2 bases and J by 5 bases, 16 bases remained unmatched. Together with reference TRBV7-6 and TRBJ2-5, the CDR3 gives the full variable domain: GAGVSQSPRYKVTKRGQDVALRCDPISGHVSLYWYRQALGQGPEFLTYFNYEAQQDKSGLPNDRFSAERPEGSISTLTIQRTEQRDSAMYRCASSLLATGTPGGETQYFGPGTRLLVL.

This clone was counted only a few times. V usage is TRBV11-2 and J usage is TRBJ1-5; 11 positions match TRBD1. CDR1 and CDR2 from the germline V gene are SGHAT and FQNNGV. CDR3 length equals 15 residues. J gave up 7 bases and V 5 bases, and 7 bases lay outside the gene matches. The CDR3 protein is CASSLGTGGRQPQHF. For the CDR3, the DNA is TGTGCCAGCAGCCTCGGGACAGGGGGAAGGCAGCCCCAGCATTTT.

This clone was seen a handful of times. Here the CDR3 reads CASRLNLRAYEQYF. The DNA of the CDR3 is TGTGCCAGTAGGCTAAATCTCAGGGCCTACGAGCAGTACTTC. J is TRBJ2-7 and V is TRBV19; a weak D match, TRBD1 (5 bases). The CDR3 runs to 14 residues. Trimming shortened V by 6 bases and J by 2 bases, and 14 bases separated the two germline ends. CDR1 is LNHDA and CDR2 is SQIVND in the germline V gene (reference sequence).

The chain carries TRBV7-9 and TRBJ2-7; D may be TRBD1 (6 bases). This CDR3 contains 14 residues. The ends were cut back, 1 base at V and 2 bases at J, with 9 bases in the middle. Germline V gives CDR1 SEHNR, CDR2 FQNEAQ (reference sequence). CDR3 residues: CASSLDDRTYEQYF. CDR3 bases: TGTGCCAGCAGCTTAGATGACAGGACCTACGAGCAGTACTTC.

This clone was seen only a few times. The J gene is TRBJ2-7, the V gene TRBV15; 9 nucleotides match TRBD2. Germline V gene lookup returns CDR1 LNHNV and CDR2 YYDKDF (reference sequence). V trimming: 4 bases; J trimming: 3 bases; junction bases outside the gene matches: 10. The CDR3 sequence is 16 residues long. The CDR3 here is CATSTPKTSGFYEQYF. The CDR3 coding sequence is TGTGCCACCAGCACACCAAAGACTAGCGGCTTCTACGAGCAGTACTTC.